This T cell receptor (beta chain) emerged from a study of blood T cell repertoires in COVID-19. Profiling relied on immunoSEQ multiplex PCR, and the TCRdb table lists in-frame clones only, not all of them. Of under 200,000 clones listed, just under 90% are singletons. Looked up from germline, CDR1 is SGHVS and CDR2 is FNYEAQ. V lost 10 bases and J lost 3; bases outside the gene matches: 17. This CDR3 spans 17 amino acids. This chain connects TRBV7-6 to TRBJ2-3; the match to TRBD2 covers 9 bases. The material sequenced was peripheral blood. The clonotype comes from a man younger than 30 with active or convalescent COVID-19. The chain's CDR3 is CATQPGVAGEFTDTQYF. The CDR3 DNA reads TGTGCCACCCAGCCTGGAGTAGCGGGGGAGTTTACAGATACGCAGTATTTT.